The source of this T cell receptor beta chain is a study of shared clonotypes between healthy human individuals. Study as a whole: Each donor contributed plates that comprised three CD4 naive, three CD4 memory, two CD8 naive and one CD8 memory. Study findings and constraints: The study found lower generation probabilities in non-shared clonotypes than in those shared by all four donors.

Sequencing used immunoSEQ multiplex PCR; TCRdb keeps in-frame clones, though not all of them. Of 2.5 million or so clones in the sample, approximately 90% were seen once. This CDR3 has 12 amino acids. V lost 6 bases to trimming and J lost 6 bases, with 8 bases between them. Per germline, CDR1 LNHDA and CDR2 SQIVND (reference sequence). A note on this clone: What it binds is unknown.

The healthy adult donors were HIV-negative and reported no recent acute infections or vaccinations. Nashville, Tennessee was home to all donors, who were Caucasian adults. J is TRBJ2-2 and V is TRBV19; D call uncertain. What was sequenced was naive CD4+ T cells sorted from blood. Subset specified: CD45RA+ positively selected. This sequence originates from a man aged 18 to 30 in good health. The CDR3 protein is CASSKWSGELFF. CDR3 bases: TGTGCCAGTAGCAAATGGTCCGGGGAGCTGTTTTTT.